This entry describes one TCR beta chain. This sample stems from a study of T cell responses to AZD1222 COVID-19 vaccine. Clones were sequenced by immunoSEQ multiplex PCR, and TCRdb holds only the in-frame ones, with some missing. Among 120,000 or so clones listed, over 80% were seen once. This receptor was taken from an adult in good health. The sequencing here drew on peripheral blood, taken on day 0 of AZD1222 vaccination.

The CDR3 protein is CASSYSLLSEQFF. Written as DNA, the CDR3 is TGTGCCAGCAGTTACTCTCTTCTTTCTGAGCAGTTCTTC. The chain is built from TRBV6-5 and TRBJ2-1, with D uncertain. The CDR3 extends over 13 amino acids. The germline gives CDR1 MNHEY, CDR2 SVGAGI. V gave up 0 bases and J gave up 9 bases, with 9 bases separating them.